The T cell receptor (beta chain) under discussion was sequenced for a study of CD8+ T cells in alopecia areata. Treatment described: oral pan-JAK inhibitor, 5-10 mg twice daily. Study results and limitations: Resident alphabeta T cells of normal skin are also sequenced in scalp samples. In scalp, tofacitinib significantly decreased clonality and expanded CD8+ clones among the top 100. An increase in clonality over normal scalp was evident in lesional scalp, especially alopecia totalis/universalis.

RNA was isolated and reverse transcribed to cDNA, the sequencing template. Profiled with immunoSEQ multiplex PCR; TCRdb holds only in-frame clones, not every one. The table shows more than 150,000 clones, with roughly 46% occurring only once. Points on this clone: Antigen: not known.

The source is a human donor with alopecia areata. The sequencing here drew on CD8+ T cells sorted from blood, taken around week 54, from a patient treated with tofacitinib.

The CDR3 sequence: CASSGTGQNQPQHF. Here the CDR3 DNA reads TGTGCCAGCAGCGGGACGGGACAAAATCAGCCCCAGCATTTT. The rearrangement joins TRBV5-6 to TRBJ1-5, with D possibly being TRBD1 (6 bases). The CDR3 consists of 14 residues. CDR1 and CDR2 (germline): SGHDT, YYEEEE. V was cut by 4 bases and J by 4 bases, with 12 bases left in between.